This TCR beta chain was identified during a study of blood T cell repertoires in COVID-19. The CDR3 loop spans 16 amino acids. Germline CDR1 reads ENHRY; CDR2 reads SYGVKD. V lost 10 bases and J lost 0; bases outside the gene matches: 12. Original data processing: Reference gene primers were amplified, and this amplification served to estimate nucleated cell counts. Sequencing used immunoSEQ multiplex PCR; TCRdb keeps in-frame clones, though not all of them. D and trimming come from the DNA, and the V and J calls and clone size come from that table. The top ten hold roughly 3.5% of the sample, which has fewer than 70,000 clones, approximately 88% seen once.

Sample: peripheral blood. The gene calls are TRBV10-3 and TRBJ2-3; TRBD2 aligns across 8 bases. This TCR was sampled from a human donor in a cohort sampled during active COVID-19. The CDR3 loop is CATKAELADSTDTQYF. CDR3 coding DNA: TGTGCCACTAAGGCCGAACTAGCGGATAGCACAGATACGCAGTATTTT.